A selection of T cell receptor beta chains follows, all from one sample in a study of cytomegalovirus exposure and HLA in healthy donors. The data were produced by immunoSEQ multiplex PCR, yet TCRdb's version contains in-frame clones alone and is incomplete. The sample contains roughly 130,000 clones, approximately 80% of which appear only once. Sequenced input: PBMCs. Receptor source: a man aged 35 to 55 in good health and CMV-seronegative. CDR3s include the opening cysteine and the closing phenylalanine or tryptophan. Each record gives: clone size, D gene, J gene, V gene, CDR3 protein, CDR3 DNA. The D gene is left open where the match is weak. Clone size is given for some rows only: seen once, a few or many times, or a class if the clone is expanded.

NA NA TRBJ2-7 TRBV15 CATSGPPHGTYEQYF TGTGCCACCAGCGGTCCCCCCCACGGGACCTACGAGCAGTACTTC
NA TRBD2 TRBJ2-1 TRBV7-6 CASSAGLAGNEQFF TGTGCCAGCAGCGCAGGACTAGCGGGCAATGAGCAGTTCTTC
NA NA TRBJ2-3 TRBV7-2 CASSLPQGSGLITDTQYF TGTGCCAGCAGCTTACCTCAGGGGTCGGGGCTTATCACAGATACGCAGTATTTT
NA NA TRBJ2-1 TRBV5-6 CASSLEFGPGFSYNEQFF TGTGCCAGCAGCTTGGAGTTTGGTCCGGGGTTCTCCTACAATGAGCAGTTCTTC
NA NA TRBJ2-6 TRBV5-1 CASSLTYSGANGLTF TGCGCCAGCAGCTTGACCTACTCTGGGGCCAACGGCCTGACTTTC
NA NA TRBJ1-6 TRBV25-1 CASSAPVGVPYNSPLHF TGTGCCAGCAGTGCCCCGGTCGGGGTCCCCTATAATTCACCCCTCCACTTT
NA NA TRBJ2-1 TRBV14 CASSQEVGSSYNEQFF TGTGCCAGCAGCCAAGAGGTCGGGAGTTCCTACAATGAGCAGTTCTTC
few TRBD2 TRBJ2-3 TRBV30 CAWGTSGGPRDTQYF TGTGCCTGGGGGACTAGCGGGGGGCCCCGAGATACGCAGTATTTT
NA TRBD1 TRBJ2-2 TRBV29-1 CSVSGTGYTGELFF TGCAGCGTCTCGGGGACAGGGTACACCGGGGAGCTGTTTTTT
NA TRBD2 TRBJ2-7 TRBV5-1 CASRPGTSGLYEQYF TGCGCCAGCAGACCGGGGACTAGCGGACTCTACGAGCAGTACTTC
NA TRBD1 TRBJ1-1 TRBV2 CASSEEGTGEAFF TGTGCCAGCAGTGAAGAAGGGACAGGCGAAGCTTTCTTT
few TRBD1 TRBJ1-1 TRBV6-5 CASSYKQGRTEAFF TGTGCCAGCAGTTACAAACAGGGGAGGACTGAAGCTTTCTTT
NA NA TRBJ1-5 TRBV7-9 CASSAGGREGESNQPQHF TGTGCCAGCAGCGCGGGGGGGCGGGAGGGCGAATCTAATCAGCCCCAGCATTTT
once TRBD1 TRBJ2-7 TRBV7-9 CASSSGGLDEQYF TGTGCCAGCAGCTCAGGGGGCTTGGACGAGCAGTACTTC